Listed below are T cell receptor beta chains from one sample, sequenced in a study of T cell changes during pregnancy in multiple sclerosis. Libraries were prepared by immunoSEQ multiplex PCR; TCRdb keeps only in-frame clonotypes and omits some of them. The sample includes about 44,000 clones, roughly 91% seen only once; the top ten take approximately 0.6%. The sequenced sample was CD4+ T cells from peripheral blood mononuclear cells, obtained in the first trimester of pregnancy. These receptors originate from a female donor with multiple sclerosis, enrolled in a pregnancy study. CDR3s include the opening cysteine and the closing phenylalanine or tryptophan.

v_gene	j_gene	CDR3aa
TRBV11-2	TRBJ2-7	CASSLGASGAYEQYF
TRBV6-5	TRBJ2-7	CASSGSGTAYEQYF
TRBV14	TRBJ1-2	CASSQGQGVGYGYTF
TRBV5-6	TRBJ1-5	CASSVQGVNQPQHF
TRBV6-1	TRBJ1-1	CASSSYRVGTEAFF
TRBV27	TRBJ2-7	CASSLKQGASYEQYF
TRBV29-1	TRBJ1-5	CSVQWGNQPQHF
TRBV28	TRBJ1-5	CASSLGTGSRPQHF
TRBV6-6	TRBJ2-7	CASSLAGGGSEQYF
TRBV5-1	TRBJ2-7	CASSPTSGGPYEQYF
TRBV18	TRBJ1-5	CASSPSGGINQPQHF
TRBV29-1	TRBJ1-1	CSGHSRLNTEAFF
TRBV28	TRBJ1-4	CASSLPTGGPGKLFF
TRBV28	TRBJ2-7	CASRTGVPYEQYF
TRBV5-4	TRBJ2-2	CATKREGTGELFF
TRBV5-1	TRBJ2-7	CASSLAGGNSYEQYF
TRBV28	TRBJ2-1	CASSLAGGPLNEQFF
TRBV2	TRBJ2-1	CASSRGLAARWFF
TRBV5-1	TRBJ2-3	CASNQQGTSTDTQYF
TRBV25-1	TRBJ2-1	CAATGFNNEQFF
TRBV4-1	TRBJ2-2	CASSQVGTRGDTGELFF
TRBV2	TRBJ1-2	CASIRLSDRTYGYTF
TRBV6-5	TRBJ2-7	CASRPDRATYEQYF
TRBV19	TRBJ1-2	CASTLQGATATNGYTF
TRBV29-1	TRBJ1-2	CSVEDLPPRAGDPYGYTF
TRBV7-9	TRBJ2-7	CASSPSPGLAGVRSYEQYF
TRBV7-9	TRBJ2-1	CASSLGAGEGEQFF
TRBV5-4	TRBJ1-2	CASSVDRGLGYTF
TRBV19	TRBJ2-4	CASSIGLADIQYF
TRBV4-3	TRBJ1-5	CASSQDRGFSNQPQHF
TRBV30	TRBJ1-3	CAWRGGTIKGGNTIYF
TRBV2	TRBJ2-7	CASSLAGLASYEQYF
TRBV27	TRBJ1-4	CASSPLESVHEKLFF
TRBV9	TRBJ2-1	CASSQRLTLGEQFF
TRBV2	TRBJ2-1	CASIRGISYNEQFF
TRBV7-2	TRBJ1-1	CASSLGRAATEAFF
TRBV7-2	TRBJ1-1	CASSLLSEAFF
TRBV7-9	TRBJ1-1	CASSLSSNTEAFF
TRBV29-1	TRBJ2-5	CSAEGGPRTQYF
TRBV19	TRBJ1-4	CASSRGDRGSEKLFF
TRBV7-2	TRBJ2-7	CASSYGSYLEQYF
TRBV28	TRBJ1-2	CASGGTSWGVYGYTF
TRBV9	TRBJ1-4	CASSAPGTGANEKLFF
TRBV6-5	TRBJ1-5	CASKKQGRDNQPQHF
TRBV2	TRBJ2-7	CASSGTSDHYEQYF
TRBV7-9	TRBJ2-1	CASSPSVRASGETYNEQFF
TRBV5-8	TRBJ2-1	CASSFLGGTRRSEQFF
TRBV27	TRBJ1-1	CASSDPGTAGNTEAFF
TRBV5-1	TRBJ2-1	CASSVAGLAGTNEQFF
TRBV28	TRBJ1-1	CASSPMGQVNTEAFF
TRBV18	TRBJ1-4	CASTGSGGREKLFF
TRBV6-5	TRBJ2-7	CASSKDRVRAEQYF
TRBV28	TRBJ1-3	CASNSGSGNTIYF
TRBV5-4	TRBJ2-2	CASSFSGELFF
TRBV21-1	TRBJ2-5	CASSNSCQGDKETQYF
TRBV18	TRBJ2-1	CASSPPRMNNEQFF
TRBV7-9	TRBJ1-5	CASSLGTVNSNQPQHF
TRBV13	TRBJ2-7	CASSTSGWGGPEGEQYF
TRBV19	TRBJ1-5	CASSIVGGTGGASNQPQHF